This entry lists 4 T cell receptor beta chains sequenced from one sample in a study of shared clonotypes between healthy human individuals. Clones were sequenced by immunoSEQ multiplex PCR, and TCRdb holds only the in-frame ones, with some missing. This sample has 2,100,000 or so clones, with approximately 95% found just once. Sequenced sample: naive CD4+ T cells sorted from blood. The subset: CD45RA+ positively selected. The source is a man aged 18 to 29 in good health.

The V call is TRBV4-3, the J call TRBJ1-5, with D unclear. This CDR3 is 15 amino acids long. Germline CDR1 is LGHNA and CDR2 is YSLEER. The V gene lost 0 bases and the J gene lost 7 bases, with 13 bases spanning the gap. CDR3 nucleotide sequence: TGCGCCAGCAGCCAAGATGGTGGAGAATACCAGCCCCAGCATTTT. As protein: CASSQDGGEYQPQHF.

The chain combines TRBV30 with TRBJ2-6; 7 bases match TRBD1. J was trimmed by 0 bases and V by 0 bases; bases with no gene match: 5. The CDR3 has 17 amino acids. Germline CDR1 GTSNPN, CDR2 SVGIG (reference sequence). In nucleotides, the CDR3 is TGTGCCTGGAGTGTACAGGGGATCGGCTCTGGGGCCAACGTCCTGACTTTC. It translates to CAWSVQGIGSGANVLTF.

This clone has only one observation. The chain combines TRBV7-2 with TRBJ2-3; 8 bases match TRBD2. This CDR3 contains 17 residues. Germline V CDR1 and CDR2: SGHTA, FQGNSA. V dropped 2 bases and J dropped 5; count of bases not matched to a gene: 12. CDR3 amino acids: CASSLKGGRKDLDTQYF. In DNA, the CDR3 is TGTGCCAGCAGCTTAAAGGGCGGGAGGAAGGATTTAGATACGCAGTATTTT.

This clone appeared once. The chain recombines TRBV5-1 with TRBJ1-2; D uncertain. V lost 4 bases, J lost 6 bases, and 10 bases lay in between. The CDR3 extends over 12 amino acids. The germline CDR1 and CDR2 sequences are SGHRS and YFSETQ. Here the CDR3 DNA reads TGCGCCAGCAGCATGCAAGGGAATGGCTACACCTTC. It yields the protein CASSMQGNGYTF.